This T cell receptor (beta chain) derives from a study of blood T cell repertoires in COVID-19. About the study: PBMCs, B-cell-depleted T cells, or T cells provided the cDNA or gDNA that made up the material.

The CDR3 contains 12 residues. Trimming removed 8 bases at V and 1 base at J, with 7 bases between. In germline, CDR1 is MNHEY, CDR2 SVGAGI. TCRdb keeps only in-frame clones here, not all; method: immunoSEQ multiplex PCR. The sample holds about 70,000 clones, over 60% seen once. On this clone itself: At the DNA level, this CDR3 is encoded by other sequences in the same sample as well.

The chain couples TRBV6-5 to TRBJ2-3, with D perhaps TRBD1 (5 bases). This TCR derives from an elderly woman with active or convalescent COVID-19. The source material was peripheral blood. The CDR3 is CASGRGTDTQYF. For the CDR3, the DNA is TGTGCCAGCGGCAGGGGCACAGATACGCAGTATTTT.